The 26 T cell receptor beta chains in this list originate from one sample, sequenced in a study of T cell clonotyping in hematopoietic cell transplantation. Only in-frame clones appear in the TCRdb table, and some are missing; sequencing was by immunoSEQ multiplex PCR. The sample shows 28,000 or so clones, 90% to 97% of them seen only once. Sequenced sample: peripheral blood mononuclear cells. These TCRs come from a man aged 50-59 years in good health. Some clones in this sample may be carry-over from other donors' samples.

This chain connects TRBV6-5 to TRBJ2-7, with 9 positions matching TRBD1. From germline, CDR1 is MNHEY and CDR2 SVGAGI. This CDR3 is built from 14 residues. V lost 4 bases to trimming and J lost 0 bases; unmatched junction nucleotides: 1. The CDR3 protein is CASSWDRASYEQYF. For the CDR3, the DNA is TGTGCCAGCAGTTGGGACAGGGCCTCCTACGAGCAGTACTTC.

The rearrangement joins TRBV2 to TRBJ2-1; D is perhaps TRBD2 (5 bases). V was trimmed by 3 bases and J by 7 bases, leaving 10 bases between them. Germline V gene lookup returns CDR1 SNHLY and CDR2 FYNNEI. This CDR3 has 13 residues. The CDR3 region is CASSEVSVNEQFF. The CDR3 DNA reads TGTGCCAGCAGTGAGGTTAGCGTGAATGAGCAGTTCTTC.

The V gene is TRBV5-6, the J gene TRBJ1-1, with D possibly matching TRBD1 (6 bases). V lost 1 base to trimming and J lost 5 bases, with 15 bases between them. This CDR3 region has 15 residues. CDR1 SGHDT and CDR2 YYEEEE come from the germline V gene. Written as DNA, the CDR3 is TGTGCCAGCAGCTTGTTGGGACAACGAGGTACTGAAGCTTTCTTT. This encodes CASSLLGQRGTEAFF. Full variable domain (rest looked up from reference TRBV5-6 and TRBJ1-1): DAGVTQSPTHLIKTRGQQVTLRCSPKSGHDTVSWYQQALGQGPQFIFQYYEEEERQRGNFPDRFSGHQFPNYSSELNVNALLLGDSALYLCASSLLGQRGTEAFFGQGTRLTVV.

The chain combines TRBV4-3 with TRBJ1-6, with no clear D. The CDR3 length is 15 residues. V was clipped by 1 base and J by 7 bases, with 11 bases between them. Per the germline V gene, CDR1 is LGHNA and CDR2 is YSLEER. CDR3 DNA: TGCGCCAGCAGCCAAGGGCCCGGAGGCAATTCACCCCTCCACTTT. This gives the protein CASSQGPGGNSPLHF.

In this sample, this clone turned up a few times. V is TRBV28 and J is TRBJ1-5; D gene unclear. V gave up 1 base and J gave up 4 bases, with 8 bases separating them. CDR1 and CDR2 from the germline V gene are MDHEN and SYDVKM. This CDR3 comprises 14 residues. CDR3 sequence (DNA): TGTGCCAGCAGTTTATCGCGGGGTAATCAGCCCCAGCATTTT. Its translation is CASSLSRGNQPQHF. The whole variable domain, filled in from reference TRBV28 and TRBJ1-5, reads DVKVTQSSRYLVKRTGEKVFLECVQDMDHENMFWYRQDPGLGLRLIYFSYDVKMKEKGDIPEGYSVSREKKERFSLILESASTNQTSMYLCASSLSRGNQPQHFGDGTRLSIL.

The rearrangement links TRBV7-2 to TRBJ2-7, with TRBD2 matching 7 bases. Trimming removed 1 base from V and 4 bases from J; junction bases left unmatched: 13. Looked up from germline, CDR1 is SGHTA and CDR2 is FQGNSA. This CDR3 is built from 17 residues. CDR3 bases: TGTGCCAGCAGCTTAGACTCAGCAAGCTTAGCGGGTTACGAGCAGTACTTC. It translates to CASSLDSASLAGYEQYF.

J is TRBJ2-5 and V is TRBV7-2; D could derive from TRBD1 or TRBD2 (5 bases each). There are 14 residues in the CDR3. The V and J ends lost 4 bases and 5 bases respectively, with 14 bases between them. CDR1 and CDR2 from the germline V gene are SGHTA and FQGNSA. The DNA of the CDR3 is TGTGCCAGCAGCTGGGGGTCTGGTGGGGAGACCCAGTACTTC. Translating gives CASSWGSGGETQYF. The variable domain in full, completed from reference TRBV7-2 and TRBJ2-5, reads GAGVSQSPSNKVTEKGKDVELRCDPISGHTALYWYRQSLGQGLEFLIYFQGNSAPDKSGLPSDRFSAERTGGSVSTLTIQRTQQEDSAVYLCASSWGSGGETQYFGPGTRLLVL.

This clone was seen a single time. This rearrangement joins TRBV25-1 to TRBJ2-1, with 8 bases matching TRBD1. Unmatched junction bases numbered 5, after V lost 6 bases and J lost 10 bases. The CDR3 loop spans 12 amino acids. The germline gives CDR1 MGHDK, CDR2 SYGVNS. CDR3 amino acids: CASRPTGGEQFF. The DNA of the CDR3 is TGTGCCAGCAGACCAACAGGGGGAGAGCAGTTCTTC.

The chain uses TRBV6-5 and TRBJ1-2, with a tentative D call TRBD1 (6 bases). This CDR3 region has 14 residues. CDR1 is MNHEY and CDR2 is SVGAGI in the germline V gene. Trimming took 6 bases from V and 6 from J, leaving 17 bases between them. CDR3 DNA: TGTGCCAGCAGGGGGGCAGGAATTCGGGATGGCTACACCTTC. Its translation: CASRGAGIRDGYTF.

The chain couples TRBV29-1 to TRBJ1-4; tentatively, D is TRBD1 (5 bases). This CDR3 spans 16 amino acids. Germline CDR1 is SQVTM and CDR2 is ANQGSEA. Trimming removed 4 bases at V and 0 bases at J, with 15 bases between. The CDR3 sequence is CSVVVGTFATNEKLFF. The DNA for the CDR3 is TGCAGCGTTGTAGTGGGGACCTTTGCAACTAATGAAAAACTGTTTTTT.

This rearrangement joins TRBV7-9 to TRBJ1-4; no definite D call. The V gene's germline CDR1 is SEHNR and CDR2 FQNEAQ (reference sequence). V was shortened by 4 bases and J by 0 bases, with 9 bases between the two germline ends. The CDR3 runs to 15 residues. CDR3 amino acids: CASSSLLATNEKLFF. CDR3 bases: TGTGCCAGCAGCTCCTTGCTTGCAACTAATGAAAAACTGTTTTTT.

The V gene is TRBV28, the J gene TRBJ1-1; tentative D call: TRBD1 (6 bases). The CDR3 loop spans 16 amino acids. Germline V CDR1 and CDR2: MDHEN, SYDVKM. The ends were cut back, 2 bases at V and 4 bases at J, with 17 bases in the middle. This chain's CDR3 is CASSLPGRGRSTEAFF. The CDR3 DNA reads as TGTGCCAGCAGTTTACCCGGCAGGGGTAGATCCACTGAAGCTTTCTTT.

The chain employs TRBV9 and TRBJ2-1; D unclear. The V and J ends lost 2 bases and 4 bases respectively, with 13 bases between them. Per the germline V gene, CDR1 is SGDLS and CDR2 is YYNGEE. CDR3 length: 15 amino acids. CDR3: CASSVSPTSYNEQFF. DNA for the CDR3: TGTGCCAGCAGCGTTTCCCCGACGAGTTACAATGAGCAGTTCTTC.

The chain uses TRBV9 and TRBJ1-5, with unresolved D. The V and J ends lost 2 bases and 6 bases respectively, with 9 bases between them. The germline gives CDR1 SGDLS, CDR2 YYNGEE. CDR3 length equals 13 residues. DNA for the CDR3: TGTGCCAGCAGCGTTGCATGGGGTCAGCCCCAGCATTTT. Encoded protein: CASSVAWGQPQHF.

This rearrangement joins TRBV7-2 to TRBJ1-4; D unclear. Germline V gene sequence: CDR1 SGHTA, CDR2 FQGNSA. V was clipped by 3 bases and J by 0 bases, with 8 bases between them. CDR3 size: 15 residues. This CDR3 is CASSFALATNEKLFF. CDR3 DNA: TGTGCCAGCAGCTTTGCCCTTGCAACTAATGAAAAACTGTTTTTT.

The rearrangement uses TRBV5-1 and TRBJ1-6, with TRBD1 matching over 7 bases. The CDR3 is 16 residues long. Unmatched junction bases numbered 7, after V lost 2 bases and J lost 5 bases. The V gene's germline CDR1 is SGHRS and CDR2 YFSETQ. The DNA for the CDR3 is TGCGCCAGCAGCTTTTTCGGCCAGGGGGATAATTCACCCCTCCACTTT. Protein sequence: CASSFFGQGDNSPLHF.

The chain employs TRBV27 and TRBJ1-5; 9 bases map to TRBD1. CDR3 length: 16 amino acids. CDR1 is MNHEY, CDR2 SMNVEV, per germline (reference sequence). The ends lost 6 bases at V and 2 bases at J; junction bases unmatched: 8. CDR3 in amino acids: CASRATGQGGNQPQHF. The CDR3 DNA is TGTGCCAGCAGGGCAACGGGACAGGGAGGCAATCAGCCCCAGCATTTT.

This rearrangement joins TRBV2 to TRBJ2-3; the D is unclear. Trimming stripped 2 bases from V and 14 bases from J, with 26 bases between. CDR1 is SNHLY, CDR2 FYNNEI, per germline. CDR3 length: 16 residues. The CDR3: CASSERSSQIGLQLYF. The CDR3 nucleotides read TGTGCCAGCAGTGAACGAAGCTCACAAATTGGGCTGCAGTTGTATTTT.

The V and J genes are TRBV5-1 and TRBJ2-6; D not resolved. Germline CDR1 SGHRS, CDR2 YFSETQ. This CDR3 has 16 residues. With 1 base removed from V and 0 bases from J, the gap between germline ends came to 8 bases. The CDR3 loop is CASSLRAFSGANVLTF. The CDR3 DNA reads TGCGCCAGCAGCTTGCGGGCTTTCTCTGGGGCCAACGTCCTGACTTTC. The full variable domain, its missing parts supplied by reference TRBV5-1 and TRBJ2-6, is KAGVTQTPRYLIKTRGQQVTLSCSPISGHRSVSWYQQTPGQGLQFLFEYFSETQRNKGNFPGRFSGRQFSNSRSEMNVSTLELGDSALYLCASSLRAFSGANVLTFGAGSRLTVL.

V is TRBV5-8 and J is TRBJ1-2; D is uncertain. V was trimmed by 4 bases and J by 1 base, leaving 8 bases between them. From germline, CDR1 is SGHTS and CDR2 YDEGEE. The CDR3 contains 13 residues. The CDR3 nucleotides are TGTGCCAGCAGCGTCAACATTAACTATGGCTACACCTTC. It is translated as CASSVNINYGYTF.

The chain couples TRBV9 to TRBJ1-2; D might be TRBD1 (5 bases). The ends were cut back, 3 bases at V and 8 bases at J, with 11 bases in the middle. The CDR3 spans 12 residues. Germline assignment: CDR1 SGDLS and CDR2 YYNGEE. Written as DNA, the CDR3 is TGTGCCAGCAGCGCCCCCCAGGGCGGCTACACCTTC. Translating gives CASSAPQGGYTF.

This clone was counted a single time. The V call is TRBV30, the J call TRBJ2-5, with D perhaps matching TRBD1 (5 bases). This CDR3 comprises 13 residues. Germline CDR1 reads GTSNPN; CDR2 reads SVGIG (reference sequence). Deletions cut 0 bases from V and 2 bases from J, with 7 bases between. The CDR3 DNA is TGTGCCTGGAGTGTAAACAGGCAAGAGACCCAGTACTTC. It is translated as CAWSVNRQETQYF. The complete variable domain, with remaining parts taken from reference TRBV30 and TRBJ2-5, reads SQTIHQWPATLVQPVGSPLSLECTVEGTSNPNLYWYRQAAGRGLQLLFYSVGIGQISSEVPQNLSASRPQDRQFILSSKKLLLSDSGFYLCAWSVNRQETQYFGPGTRLLVL.

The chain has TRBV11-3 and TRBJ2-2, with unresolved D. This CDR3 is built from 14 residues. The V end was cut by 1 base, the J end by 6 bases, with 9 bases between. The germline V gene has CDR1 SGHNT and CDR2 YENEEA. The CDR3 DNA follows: TGTGCCAGCAGCTTAGGAGCGAAGGCCGGGGAGCTGTTTTTT. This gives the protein CASSLGAKAGELFF.

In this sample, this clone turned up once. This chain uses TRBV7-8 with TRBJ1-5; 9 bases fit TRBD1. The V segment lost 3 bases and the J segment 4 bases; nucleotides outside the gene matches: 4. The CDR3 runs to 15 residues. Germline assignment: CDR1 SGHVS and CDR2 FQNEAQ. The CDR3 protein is CASSFTGGSNQPQHF. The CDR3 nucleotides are TGTGCCAGCAGCTTCACAGGGGGCTCTAATCAGCCCCAGCATTTT.

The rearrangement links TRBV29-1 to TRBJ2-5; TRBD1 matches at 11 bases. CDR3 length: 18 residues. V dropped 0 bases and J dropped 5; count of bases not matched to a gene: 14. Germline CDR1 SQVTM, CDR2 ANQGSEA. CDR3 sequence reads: CSVEDWARTGGAVETQYF. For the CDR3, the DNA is TGCAGCGTTGAAGATTGGGCCCGGACAGGGGGCGCGGTTGAGACCCAGTACTTC.

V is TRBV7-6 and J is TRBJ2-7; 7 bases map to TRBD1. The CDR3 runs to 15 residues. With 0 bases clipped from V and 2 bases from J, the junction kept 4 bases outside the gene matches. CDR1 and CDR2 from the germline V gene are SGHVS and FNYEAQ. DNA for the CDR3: TGTGCCAGCAGCTTAGCGGGCCAGGGGGCCTACGAGCAGTACTTC. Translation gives CASSLAGQGAYEQYF.